This TCR beta chain was recovered during a study of T cells in Graves' hyperthyroidism and ophthalmopathy. Study-level points and caveats: Most thyroid clonotypes expanded above 0.001 were also detected in blood. Before onset, ophthalmopathy was predicted by the model a median around 6 months earlier.

This clonotype was seen many times. Its specificity is not known. The length of the CDR3 is 16 residues. Between the trimmed V and J ends, which lost 0 bases and 4 bases, there was a span of 15 bases. CDR1 and CDR2 (germline): LGHDT, YNNKEL (reference sequence). RNA transcripts yielded amplified TCR beta CDR3 regions. First-round RT-PCR with HTBI primers amplified the TCR CDR3 region. TCRdb re-called the multiplex PCR reads with MiXCR, one entry per CDR3 protein. This table holds approximately 350,000 distinct CDR3 sequences, around 15% found once. Uncontrolled infection, other autoimmune disease, pregnancy or lactation barred patients from enrollment. PBMCs were obtained from approximately 9.2 ml fresh peripheral blood.

The rearrangement uses TRBV3-1 and TRBJ1-1, with D perhaps TRBD1 (6 bases). The specimen was blood. The clonotype comes from a woman in her sixties or seventies with Graves' ophthalmopathy. The CDR3 here is CASSQDRGAGVTEAFF. CDR3 nucleotides: TGTGCCAGCAGCCAAGATCGGGGGGCTGGGGTCACTGAAGCTTTCTTT.